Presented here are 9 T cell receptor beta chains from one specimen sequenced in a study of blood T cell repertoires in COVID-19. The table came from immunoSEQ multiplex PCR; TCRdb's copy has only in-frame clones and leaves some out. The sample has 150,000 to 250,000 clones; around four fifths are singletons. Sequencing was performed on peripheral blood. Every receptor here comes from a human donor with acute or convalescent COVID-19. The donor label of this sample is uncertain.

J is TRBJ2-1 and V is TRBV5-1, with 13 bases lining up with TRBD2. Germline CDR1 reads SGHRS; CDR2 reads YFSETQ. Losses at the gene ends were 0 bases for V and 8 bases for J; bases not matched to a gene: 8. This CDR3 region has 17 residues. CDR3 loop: CASSLEAGTSGIDEQFF. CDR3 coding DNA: TGCGCCAGCAGCTTGGAGGCCGGGACTAGCGGGATTGATGAGCAGTTCTTC.

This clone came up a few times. The CDR3 DNA reads as TGTGCCAGCAGTTTTCCCCGGCAGCCCCAGCATTTT. Protein sequence: CASSFPRQPQHF. The V and J genes are TRBV12-3 or TRBV12-4 and TRBJ1-5; D gene uncertain. CDR3 length equals 12 residues. V lost 3 bases and J 7 bases, leaving 7 bases between the germline ends.

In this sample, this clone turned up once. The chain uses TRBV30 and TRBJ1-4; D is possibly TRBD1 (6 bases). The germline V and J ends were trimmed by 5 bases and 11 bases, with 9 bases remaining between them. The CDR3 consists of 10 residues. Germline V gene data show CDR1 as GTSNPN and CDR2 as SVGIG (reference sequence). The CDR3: CAWGGQKLFF. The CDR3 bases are TGTGCCTGGGGGGGCCAGAAACTGTTTTTT.

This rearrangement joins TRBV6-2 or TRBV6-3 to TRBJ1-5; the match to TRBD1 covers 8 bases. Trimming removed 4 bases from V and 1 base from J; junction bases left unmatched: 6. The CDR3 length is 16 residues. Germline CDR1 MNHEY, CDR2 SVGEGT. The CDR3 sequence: CASSWGQASSNQPQHF. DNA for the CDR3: TGTGCCAGCAGTTGGGGACAGGCGTCGAGCAATCAGCCCCAGCATTTT.

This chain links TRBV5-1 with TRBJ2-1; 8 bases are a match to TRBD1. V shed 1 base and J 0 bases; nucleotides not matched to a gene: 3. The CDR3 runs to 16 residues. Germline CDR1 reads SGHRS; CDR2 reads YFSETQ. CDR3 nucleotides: TGCGCCAGCAGCTTGCCCGGGACAGGCTCCTACAATGAGCAGTTCTTC. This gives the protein CASSLPGTGSYNEQFF.

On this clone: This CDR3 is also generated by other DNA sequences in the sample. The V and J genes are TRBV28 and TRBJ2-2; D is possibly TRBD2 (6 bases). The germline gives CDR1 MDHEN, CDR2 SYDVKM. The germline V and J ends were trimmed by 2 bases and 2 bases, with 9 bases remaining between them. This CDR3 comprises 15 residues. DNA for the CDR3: TGTGCCAGCAGTTTAGGAGGGAGTAACACCGGGGAGCTGTTTTTT. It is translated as CASSLGGSNTGELFF.

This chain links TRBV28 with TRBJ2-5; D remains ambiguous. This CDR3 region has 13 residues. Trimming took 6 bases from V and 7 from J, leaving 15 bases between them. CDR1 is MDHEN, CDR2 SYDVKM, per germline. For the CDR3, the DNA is TGTGCCAGCAGCCCCCCAGTGACGGGGACCCAGTACTTC. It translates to CASSPPVTGTQYF.

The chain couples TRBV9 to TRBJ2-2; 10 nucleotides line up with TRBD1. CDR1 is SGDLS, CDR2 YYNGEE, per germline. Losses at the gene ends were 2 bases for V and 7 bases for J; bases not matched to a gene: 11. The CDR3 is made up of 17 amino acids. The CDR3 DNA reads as TGTGCCAGCAGCGTTGACGGGACAGGGGCGGGGAGCGGGGAGCTGTTTTTT. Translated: CASSVDGTGAGSGELFF.

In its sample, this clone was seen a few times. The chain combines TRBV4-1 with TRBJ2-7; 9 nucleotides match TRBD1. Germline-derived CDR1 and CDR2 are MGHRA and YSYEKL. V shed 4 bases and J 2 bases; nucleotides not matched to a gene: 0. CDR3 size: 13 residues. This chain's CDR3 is CASSRTGAYEQYF. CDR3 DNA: TGCGCCAGCAGCCGGACAGGGGCCTACGAGCAGTACTTC.